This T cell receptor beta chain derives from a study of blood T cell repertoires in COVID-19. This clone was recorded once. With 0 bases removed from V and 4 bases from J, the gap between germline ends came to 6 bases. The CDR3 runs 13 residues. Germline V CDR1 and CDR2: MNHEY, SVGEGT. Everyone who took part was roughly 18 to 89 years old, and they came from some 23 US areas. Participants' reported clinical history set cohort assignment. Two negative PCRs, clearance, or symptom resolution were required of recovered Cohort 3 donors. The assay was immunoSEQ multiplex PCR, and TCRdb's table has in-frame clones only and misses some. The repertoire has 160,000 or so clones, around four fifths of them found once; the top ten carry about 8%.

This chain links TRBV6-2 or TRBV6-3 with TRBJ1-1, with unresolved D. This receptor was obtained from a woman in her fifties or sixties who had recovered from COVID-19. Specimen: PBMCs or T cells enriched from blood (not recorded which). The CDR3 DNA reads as TGTGCCAGCAGTTACTCGAGTCCCACTGAAGCTTTCTTT. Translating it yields CASSYSSPTEAFF.